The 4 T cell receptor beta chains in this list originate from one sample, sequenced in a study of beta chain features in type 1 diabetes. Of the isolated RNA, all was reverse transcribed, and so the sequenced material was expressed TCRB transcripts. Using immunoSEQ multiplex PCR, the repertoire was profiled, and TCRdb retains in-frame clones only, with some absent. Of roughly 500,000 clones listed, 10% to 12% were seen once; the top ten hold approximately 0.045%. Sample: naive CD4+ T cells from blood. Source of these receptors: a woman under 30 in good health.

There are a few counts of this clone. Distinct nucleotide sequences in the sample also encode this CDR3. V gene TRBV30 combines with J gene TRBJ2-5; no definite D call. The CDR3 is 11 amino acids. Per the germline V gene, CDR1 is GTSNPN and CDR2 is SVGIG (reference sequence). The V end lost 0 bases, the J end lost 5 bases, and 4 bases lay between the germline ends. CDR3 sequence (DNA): TGTGCCTGGAGTGTAGGGGAGACCCAGTACTTC. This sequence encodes CAWSVGETQYF.

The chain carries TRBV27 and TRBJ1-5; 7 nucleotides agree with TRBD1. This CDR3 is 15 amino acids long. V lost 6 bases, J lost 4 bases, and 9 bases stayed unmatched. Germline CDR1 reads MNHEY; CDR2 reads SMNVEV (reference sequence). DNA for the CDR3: TGTGCCAGCAGATCTATATACAGGGGAAATCAGCCCCAGCATTTT. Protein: CASRSIYRGNQPQHF.

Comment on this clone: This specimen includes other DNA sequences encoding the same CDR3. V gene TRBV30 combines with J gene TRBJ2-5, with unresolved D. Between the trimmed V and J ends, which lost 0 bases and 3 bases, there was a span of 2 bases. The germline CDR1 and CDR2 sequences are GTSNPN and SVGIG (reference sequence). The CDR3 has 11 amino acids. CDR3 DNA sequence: TGTGCCTGGAGTGTCAAAGAGACCCAGTACTTC. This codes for CAWSVKETQYF. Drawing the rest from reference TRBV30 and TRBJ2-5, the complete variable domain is SQTIHQWPATLVQPVGSPLSLECTVEGTSNPNLYWYRQAAGRGLQLLFYSVGIGQISSEVPQNLSASRPQDRQFILSSKKLLLSDSGFYLCAWSVKETQYFGPGTRLLVL.

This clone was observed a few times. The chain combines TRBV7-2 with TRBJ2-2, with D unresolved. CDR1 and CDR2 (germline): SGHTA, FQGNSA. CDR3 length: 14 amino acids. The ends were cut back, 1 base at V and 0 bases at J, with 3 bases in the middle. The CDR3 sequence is CASSLEPNTGELFF. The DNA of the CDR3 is TGTGCCAGCAGCTTAGAGCCGAACACCGGGGAGCTGTTTTTT.